Presented here are 21 T cell receptor beta chains from one specimen sequenced in a study of long-term antiretroviral therapy in people with HIV. Version v3.0 of the immunoSEQ assay ran at survey level. Measured with immunoSEQ multiplex PCR; TCRdb has only the in-frame clones, and not every one. This table holds tens of thousands of clones, 88% found once. The sequences come from unsorted PBMCs, collected almost 4.6 years after starting antiretroviral therapy. Every receptor here comes from a man aged 30 to 45 with HIV.

This sequence joins TRBV2 and TRBJ2-3; no firm D call. CDR1 SNHLY and CDR2 FYNNEI come from the germline V gene. V was trimmed by 1 base and J by 0 bases, leaving 11 bases between them. The CDR3 is 16 residues long. The CDR3 is CASSEETPRSTDTQYF. The CDR3 nucleotides read TGTGCCAGCAGTGAAGAAACTCCCCGAAGCACAGATACGCAGTATTTT.

The CDR3 DNA follows: TGTGCCACCGCCCCAGCAGGGGCAGCCTCAGGGACCCAGTACTTC. Its protein product is CATAPAGAASGTQYF. The V and J genes are TRBV27 and TRBJ2-5, with D tentatively TRBD1 (6 bases). The CDR3 length is 15 residues. Germline V gene data show CDR1 as MNHEY and CDR2 as SMNVEV (reference sequence). Deletions cut 10 bases from V and 7 bases from J, with 25 bases between.

The chain joins TRBV5-1 to TRBJ2-7, with 7 bases that match TRBD2. This CDR3 spans 13 amino acids. The trim removed 3 bases at V and 7 bases at J, leaving 7 bases unmatched. Germline V gene data show CDR1 as SGHRS and CDR2 as YFSETQ. The CDR3 bases are TGCGCCAGCAGCTCCCCGAGCGGGGTAGAGCAGTACTTC. Translating gives CASSSPSGVEQYF.

The CDR3 spells CSVVLAGTSSGNTIYF. The CDR3, as DNA: TGCAGCGTTGTTCTAGCAGGGACCAGTTCTGGAAACACCATATATTTT. This chain connects TRBV29-1 to TRBJ1-3; perhaps TRBD1 as D (5 bases). Trimming removed 4 bases from V and 1 base from J, with 17 bases in between. This CDR3 has 16 residues. CDR1 SQVTM and CDR2 ANQGSEA come from the germline V gene.

The rearrangement links TRBV30 to TRBJ1-4; D unclear. The CDR3 has 14 amino acids. V was pared by 0 bases and J by 8 bases, with 13 bases between. Germline CDR1 is GTSNPN and CDR2 is SVGIG (reference sequence). CDR3: CAWSVRAVGEKLFF. CDR3 coding DNA: TGTGCCTGGAGTGTTAGGGCTGTGGGGGAAAAACTGTTTTTT.

The chain joins TRBV19 to TRBJ2-7; maybe TRBD1 (5 bases). V was shortened by 4 bases and J by 3 bases, with 10 bases between the two germline ends. The CDR3 is 13 amino acids. The V gene's germline CDR1 is LNHDA and CDR2 SQIVND (reference sequence). The CDR3 DNA reads TGTGCCAGTAGTACCGCAGGGTTCTACGAGCAGTACTTC. This translates into CASSTAGFYEQYF.

The rearrangement links TRBV7-8 to TRBJ2-1; D call uncertain. The germline CDR1 and CDR2 sequences are SGHVS and FQNEAQ. V shed 3 bases and J shed 4 bases, with 7 bases lying between them. The CDR3 covers 13 residues. The CDR3 region has the DNA TGTGCCAGCAGCTTCGAACGTTACAATGAGCAGTTCTTC. This translates into CASSFERYNEQFF.

The chain uses TRBV5-5 and TRBJ1-4, with TRBD1 matching 7 bases. Looked up from germline, CDR1 is SGHKS and CDR2 is YYEKEE (reference sequence). J gave up 3 bases and V 2 bases, and 13 bases lay outside the gene matches. The length of the CDR3 is 18 residues. CDR3 DNA sequence: TGTGCCAGCAGCTTTAGGGGGGTCGAGGGACAGCCTAATGAAAAACTGTTTTTT. It specifies CASSFRGVEGQPNEKLFF.

This clone has only one observation. The chain couples TRBV11-3 to TRBJ2-1; 10 nucleotides line up with TRBD2. The ends lost 1 base at V and 5 bases at J; junction bases unmatched: 8. Germline V CDR1 and CDR2: SGHNT, YENEEA. The CDR3 is made up of 17 amino acids. The CDR3 loop reads CASSLGTIAGGNNEQFF. CDR3 nucleotides: TGTGCCAGCAGCTTAGGGACTATAGCGGGGGGAAACAATGAGCAGTTCTTC. Based on the CDR3 plus reference TRBV11-3 and TRBJ2-1, the full variable domain is EAGVVQSPRYKIIEKKQPVAFWCNPISGHNTLYWYLQNLGQGPELLIRYENEEAVDDSQLPKDRFSAERLKGVDSTLKIQPAELGDSAVYLCASSLGTIAGGNNEQFFGPGTRLTVL.

In this sample, this clone turned up a few times. This chain joins TRBV11-3 and TRBJ2-7; D is uncertain. Per germline, CDR1 SGHNT and CDR2 YENEEA. V was shortened by 6 bases and J by 3 bases, with 6 bases between the two germline ends. The CDR3 contains 11 residues. The CDR3 is CASRFNYEQYF. DNA for the CDR3: TGTGCCAGCAGATTTAACTACGAGCAGTACTTC. Filled out from reference TRBV11-3 and TRBJ2-7, the complete variable domain reads EAGVVQSPRYKIIEKKQPVAFWCNPISGHNTLYWYLQNLGQGPELLIRYENEEAVDDSQLPKDRFSAERLKGVDSTLKIQPAELGDSAVYLCASRFNYEQYFGPGTRLTVT.

This chain links TRBV5-8 with TRBJ1-5; perhaps TRBD1 as D (5 bases). Germline V CDR1 and CDR2: SGHTS, YDEGEE. V was shortened by 4 bases and J by 7 bases, with 15 bases between the two germline ends. The CDR3 totals 14 residues. CDR3 amino acids: CASSLGLRDQPQHF. The CDR3 coding sequence is TGTGCCAGCAGCCTAGGCCTGCGGGACCAGCCCCAGCATTTT.

The chain combines TRBV7-2 with TRBJ2-5; 8 nucleotides line up with TRBD1. Germline V gene sequence: CDR1 SGHTA, CDR2 FQGNSA. The CDR3 spans 15 residues. Trimming took 1 base from V and 4 from J; bases not matched to a gene: 5. CDR3 region: CASSLGQGFGETQYF. DNA of the CDR3: TGTGCCAGCAGCTTAGGACAGGGGTTTGGAGAGACCCAGTACTTC. The full variable domain, completed using reference TRBV7-2 and TRBJ2-5, is GAGVSQSPSNKVTEKGKDVELRCDPISGHTALYWYRQSLGQGLEFLIYFQGNSAPDKSGLPSDRFSAERTGGSVSTLTIQRTQQEDSAVYLCASSLGQGFGETQYFGPGTRLLVL.

This clone was seen a single time. As DNA, the CDR3 is TGCGCCAGCAGCTTGACGGGGGGGCAAAAGGGCTACGAGCAGTACTTC. Translating it yields CASSLTGGQKGYEQYF. The rearrangement joins TRBV5-1 to TRBJ2-7; 8 bases align to TRBD2. There are 16 residues in the CDR3. Germline trimming cut 1 base from V and 3 bases from J; bases unmatched to any gene: 9. From germline, CDR1 is SGHRS and CDR2 YFSETQ. The full variable domain, rest sourced from reference TRBV5-1 and TRBJ2-7, is KAGVTQTPRYLIKTRGQQVTLSCSPISGHRSVSWYQQTPGQGLQFLFEYFSETQRNKGNFPGRFSGRQFSNSRSEMNVSTLELGDSALYLCASSLTGGQKGYEQYFGPGTRLTVT.

This chain links TRBV18 with TRBJ1-4, with D perhaps TRBD1 (6 bases). CDR3 length: 16 amino acids. V dropped 2 bases and J dropped 4 bases, with 14 bases sitting between them. Germline V CDR1 and CDR2: KGHSH, LQKENI. CDR3 coding DNA: TGTGCCAGCTCACCAGGGGGCCGCTCTTATAATGAAAAACTGTTTTTT. Its protein is CASSPGGRSYNEKLFF.

The chain recombines TRBV4-2 with TRBJ2-7; 11 nucleotides agree with TRBD2. Looked up from germline, CDR1 is LGHNA and CDR2 is YNFKEQ. The V gene end was trimmed by 0 bases and the J gene end by 7 bases; junction bases not matched to a gene: 11. This CDR3 has 17 residues. CDR3 in DNA: TGTGCCAGCAGCCAAGAAATGGGTAGCGGGGGGGGAGGGGAGCAGTACTTC. The encoded protein is CASSQEMGSGGGGEQYF.

V and J are TRBV30 and TRBJ2-5, with a weak D call TRBD2 (5 bases). V was clipped by 5 bases and J by 0 bases, with 10 bases between them. The CDR3 contains 13 residues. The germline V gene has CDR1 GTSNPN and CDR2 SVGIG (reference sequence). The CDR3 loop reads CAWGGSYQETQYF. Here the CDR3 DNA reads TGTGCCTGGGGCGGGTCCTACCAAGAGACCCAGTACTTC.

The chain employs TRBV4-2 and TRBJ1-4; D is perhaps TRBD1 (5 bases). The CDR3 has 17 residues. Trimming pared 0 bases from V and 5 bases from J, leaving 16 bases between. Germline V gives CDR1 LGHNA, CDR2 YNFKEQ. Written as DNA, the CDR3 is TGTGCCAGCAGCCAAGAACCCCAGGGTCCAGGGAATGAAAAACTGTTTTTT. Protein: CASSQEPQGPGNEKLFF.

The genes are TRBV27 and TRBJ1-5, with D possibly TRBD1 on 5 matching bases. CDR3 length: 15 amino acids. CDR1 MNHEY and CDR2 SMNVEV come from the germline V gene (reference sequence). V was pared by 4 bases and J by 5 bases, with 15 bases between. DNA of the CDR3: TGTGCCAGCAGTTCCCGGGACGGACCTTATCAGCCCCAGCATTTT. Encoded protein: CASSSRDGPYQPQHF.

This chain uses TRBV13 with TRBJ2-1; D gene ambiguous. The CDR3 is made up of 13 amino acids. V was cut by 5 bases and J by 5 bases, with 10 bases left in between. The germline V gene has CDR1 PRHDT and CDR2 FYEKMQ (reference sequence). CDR3: CASSRTLNNEQFF. CDR3 coding DNA: TGTGCCAGCAGCCGGACCCTGAACAATGAGCAGTTCTTC.

This chain joins TRBV9 and TRBJ2-3, with a weak D call TRBD2 (6 bases). Trimming took off 2 bases at V and 4 bases at J, with 14 bases between the two ends. The germline gives CDR1 SGDLS, CDR2 YYNGEE. The CDR3 has 15 residues. The CDR3 loop reads CASSVWGTGADTQYF. CDR3 DNA: TGTGCCAGCAGCGTTTGGGGGACGGGGGCAGATACGCAGTATTTT.

The chain couples TRBV6-5 to TRBJ2-1; D is unresolved. CDR3 size: 14 residues. Trimming removed 6 bases at V and 5 bases at J, with 14 bases between. From germline, CDR1 is MNHEY and CDR2 SVGAGI. The CDR3 here is CASRYGWQDNEQFF. The CDR3 DNA is TGTGCCAGCAGGTACGGATGGCAGGACAATGAGCAGTTCTTC.